This T cell receptor (beta chain) was documented in a study of cytomegalovirus exposure and HLA in healthy donors. About the study: The roughly 100 million unique TCR beta sequences, from 150 million to 200 million T cells, were found by an earlier analysis.

Comment on this clone: Its specificity is not known.

Broader study findings: A cluster of highly shared sequence variants was likely a sequencing artifact.

Each of the donors was a healthy bone marrow donor. Unrecorded immune exposures were likely, despite nominal health at sampling. The CDR3 sequence is 14 residues long. Germline CDR1 and CDR2: WSHSY and SAAADI. V lost 2 bases and J lost 5; bases outside the gene matches: 5. The PCR had 60 Vbeta and 13 Jbeta primers. Method: immunoSEQ multiplex PCR; TCRdb's copy keeps in-frame clones and lacks some. The sample holds under 150,000 clones; 75% to 90% are singletons and the top ten take approximately 4%. The receptor's source is a middle-aged woman in good health and CMV-seronegative. The source material was PBMCs. This chain connects TRBV10-2 to TRBJ1-1; 7 nucleotides agree with TRBD1. The CDR3 DNA reads TGCGCCAGCAGTGAGACAGGGGTAGGGACTGAAGCTTTCTTT. Amino acid sequence: CASSETGVGTEAFF.